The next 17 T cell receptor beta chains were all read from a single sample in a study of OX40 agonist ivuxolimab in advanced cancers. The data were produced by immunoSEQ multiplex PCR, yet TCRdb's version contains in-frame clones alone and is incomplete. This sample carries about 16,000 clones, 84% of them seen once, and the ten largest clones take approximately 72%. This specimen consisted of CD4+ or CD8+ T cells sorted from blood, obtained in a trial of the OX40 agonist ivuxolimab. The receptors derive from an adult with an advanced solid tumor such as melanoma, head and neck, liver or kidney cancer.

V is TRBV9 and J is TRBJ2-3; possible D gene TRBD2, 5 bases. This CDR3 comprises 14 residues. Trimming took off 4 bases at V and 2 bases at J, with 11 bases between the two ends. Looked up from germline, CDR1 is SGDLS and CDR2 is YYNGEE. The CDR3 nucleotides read TGTGCCAGCAGCCCCCGGGGAGACACAGATACGCAGTATTTT. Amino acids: CASSPRGDTDTQYF. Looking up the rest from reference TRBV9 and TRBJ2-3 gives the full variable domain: DSGVTQTPKHLITATGQRVTLRCSPRSGDLSVYWYQQSLDQGLQFLIQYYNGEERAKGNILERFSAQQFPDLHSELNLSSLELGDSALYFCASSPRGDTDTQYFGPGTRLTVL.

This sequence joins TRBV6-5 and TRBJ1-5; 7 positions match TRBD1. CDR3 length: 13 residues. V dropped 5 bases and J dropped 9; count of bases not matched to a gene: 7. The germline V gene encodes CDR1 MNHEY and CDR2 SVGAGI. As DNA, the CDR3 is TGTGCCAGCAGTGCAGGGGGGGCCCCGCCCCAGCATTTT. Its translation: CASSAGGAPPQHF.

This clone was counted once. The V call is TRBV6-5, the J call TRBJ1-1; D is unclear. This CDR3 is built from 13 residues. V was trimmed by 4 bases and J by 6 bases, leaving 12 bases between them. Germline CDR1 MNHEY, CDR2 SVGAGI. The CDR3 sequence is CASSLRDQAEAFF. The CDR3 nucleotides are TGTGCCAGCAGTTTGAGGGATCAGGCTGAAGCTTTCTTT.

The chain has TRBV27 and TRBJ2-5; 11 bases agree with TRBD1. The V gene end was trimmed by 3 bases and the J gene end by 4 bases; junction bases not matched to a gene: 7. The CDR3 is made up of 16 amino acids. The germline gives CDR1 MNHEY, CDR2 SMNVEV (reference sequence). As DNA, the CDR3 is TGTGCCAGCAGTTTGGCCGGAGGACAGGGGGCAGAGACCCAGTACTTC. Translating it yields CASSLAGGQGAETQYF.

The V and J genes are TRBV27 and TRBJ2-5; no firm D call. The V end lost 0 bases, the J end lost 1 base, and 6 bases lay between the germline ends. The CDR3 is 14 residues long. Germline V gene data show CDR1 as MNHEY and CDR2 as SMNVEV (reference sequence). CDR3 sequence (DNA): TGTGCCAGCAGTTTATCGCCCACCCAAGAGACCCAGTACTTC. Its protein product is CASSLSPTQETQYF.

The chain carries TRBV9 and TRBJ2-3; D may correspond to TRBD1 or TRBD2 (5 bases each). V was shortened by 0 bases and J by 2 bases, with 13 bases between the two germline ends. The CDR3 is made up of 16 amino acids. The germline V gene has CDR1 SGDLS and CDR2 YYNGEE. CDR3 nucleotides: TGTGCCAGCAGCGTAGAGGGACGGCCCGTCACAGATACGCAGTATTTT. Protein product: CASSVEGRPVTDTQYF.

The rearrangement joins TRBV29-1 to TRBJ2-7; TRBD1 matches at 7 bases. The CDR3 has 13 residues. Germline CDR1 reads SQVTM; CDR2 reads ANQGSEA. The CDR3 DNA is TGCAGTGCGCAAAACAGGGGCTCCTACGAGCAGTACTTC. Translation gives CSAQNRGSYEQYF.

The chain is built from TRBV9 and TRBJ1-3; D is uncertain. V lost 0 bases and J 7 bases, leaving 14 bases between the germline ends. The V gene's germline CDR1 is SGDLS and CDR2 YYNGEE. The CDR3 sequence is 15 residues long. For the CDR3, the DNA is TGTGCCAGCAGCGTAGGCGACTCCTTGAGTAACACCATATATTTT. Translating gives CASSVGDSLSNTIYF.

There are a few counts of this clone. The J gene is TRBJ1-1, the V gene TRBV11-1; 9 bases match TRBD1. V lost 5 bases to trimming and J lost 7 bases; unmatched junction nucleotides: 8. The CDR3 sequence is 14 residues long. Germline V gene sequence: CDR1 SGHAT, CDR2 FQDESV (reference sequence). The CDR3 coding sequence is TGTGCCAGCAGCCCGGAAGGGACAGGGTTTGAAGCTTTCTTT. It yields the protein CASSPEGTGFEAFF.

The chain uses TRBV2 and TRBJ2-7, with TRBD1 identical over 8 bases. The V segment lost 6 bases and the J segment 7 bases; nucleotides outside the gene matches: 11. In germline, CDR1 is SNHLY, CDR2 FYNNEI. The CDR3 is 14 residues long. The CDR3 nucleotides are TGTGCCAGCAGGAGACACATCCGACAGGGGGAGCAGTACTTC. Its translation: CASRRHIRQGEQYF.

Here the CDR3 DNA reads TGTGCCAGCAGCTTACAGGGGATGGCTGAGCAGTTCTTC. Translating it yields CASSLQGMAEQFF. The chain combines TRBV7-3 with TRBJ2-1; TRBD1 is a possible D gene (6 bases). Germline V gene lookup returns CDR1 SGHTA and CDR2 FQGTGA. V was cut by 2 bases and J by 9 bases, with 11 bases left in between. CDR3 length: 13 amino acids.

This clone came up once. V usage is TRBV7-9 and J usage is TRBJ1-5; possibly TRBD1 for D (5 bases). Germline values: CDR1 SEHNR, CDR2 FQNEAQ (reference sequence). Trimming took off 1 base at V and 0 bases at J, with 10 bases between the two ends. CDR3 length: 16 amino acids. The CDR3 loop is CASSLGGQASNQPQHF. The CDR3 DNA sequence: TGTGCCAGCAGCTTAGGGGGCCAAGCTAGCAATCAGCCCCAGCATTTT.

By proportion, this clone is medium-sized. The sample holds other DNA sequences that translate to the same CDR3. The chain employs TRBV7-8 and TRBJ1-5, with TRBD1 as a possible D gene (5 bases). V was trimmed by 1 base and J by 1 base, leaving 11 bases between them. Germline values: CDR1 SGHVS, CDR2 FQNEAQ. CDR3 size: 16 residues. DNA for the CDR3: TGTGCCAGCAGCTTAGAGGGGCAGAGCAGCAATCAGCCCCAGCATTTT. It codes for CASSLEGQSSNQPQHF.

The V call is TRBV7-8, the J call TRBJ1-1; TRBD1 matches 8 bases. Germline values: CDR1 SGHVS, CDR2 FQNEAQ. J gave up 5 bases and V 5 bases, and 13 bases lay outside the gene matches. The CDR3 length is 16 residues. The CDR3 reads CASSPLDREGGTEAFF. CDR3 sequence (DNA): TGTGCCAGCAGCCCCCTGGACAGGGAAGGGGGGACTGAAGCTTTCTTT. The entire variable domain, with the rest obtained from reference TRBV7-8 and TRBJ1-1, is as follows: GAGVSQSPRYKVAKRGQDVALRCDPISGHVSLFWYQQALGQGPEFLTYFQNEAQLDKSGLPSDRFFAERPEGSVSTLKIQRTQQEDSAVYLCASSPLDREGGTEAFFGQGTRLTVV.

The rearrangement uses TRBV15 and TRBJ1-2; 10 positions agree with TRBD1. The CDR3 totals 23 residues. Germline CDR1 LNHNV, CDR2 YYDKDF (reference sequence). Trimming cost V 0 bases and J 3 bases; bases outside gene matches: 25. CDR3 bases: TGTGCCACCAGCAGAGATCCGTTCAAGCAGCCACGCCCTGACAGGGGGCAGGACTATGGCTACACCTTC. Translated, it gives CATSRDPFKQPRPDRGQDYGYTF.

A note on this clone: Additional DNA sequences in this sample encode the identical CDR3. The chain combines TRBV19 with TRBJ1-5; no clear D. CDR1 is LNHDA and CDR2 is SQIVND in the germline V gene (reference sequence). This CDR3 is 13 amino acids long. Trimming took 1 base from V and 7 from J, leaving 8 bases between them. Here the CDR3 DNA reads TGTGCCAGTAGTATAGGAGGAGACCAGCCCCAGCATTTT. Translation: CASSIGGDQPQHF. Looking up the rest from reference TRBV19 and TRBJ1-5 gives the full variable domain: DGGITQSPKYLFRKEGQNVTLSCEQNLNHDAMYWYRQDPGQGLRLIYYSQIVNDFQKGDIAEGYSVSREKKESFPLTVTSAQKNPTAFYLCASSIGGDQPQHFGDGTRLSIL.

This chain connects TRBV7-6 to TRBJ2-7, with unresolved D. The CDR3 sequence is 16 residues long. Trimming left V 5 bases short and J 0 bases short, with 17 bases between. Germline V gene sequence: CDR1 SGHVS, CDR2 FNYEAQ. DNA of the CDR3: TGTGCCAGCAGCCACCACAGCAAAGGCGGCTCCTACGAGCAGTACTTC. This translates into CASSHHSKGGSYEQYF. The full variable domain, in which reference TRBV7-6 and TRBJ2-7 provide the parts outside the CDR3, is GAGVSQSPRYKVTKRGQDVALRCDPISGHVSLYWYRQALGQGPEFLTYFNYEAQQDKSGLPNDRFSAERPEGSISTLTIQRTEQRDSAMYRCASSHHSKGGSYEQYFGPGTRLTVT.